A single sample gave rise to the 30 T cell receptor beta chains below, sequenced in a study of blood T cell repertoires in COVID-19. Libraries were prepared by immunoSEQ multiplex PCR; TCRdb keeps only in-frame clonotypes and omits some of them. Among roughly 400,000 clones listed, roughly 90% were seen once. The specimen was PBMCs or T cells enriched from blood (not recorded which). These receptors all stem from a woman under 30 who had been exposed to COVID-19.

This chain uses TRBV5-6 with TRBJ2-7, with D possibly matching TRBD2 (6 bases). CDR1 is SGHDT, CDR2 YYEEEE, per germline. The CDR3 is 16 residues long. V was clipped by 4 bases and J by 3 bases, with 20 bases between them. This CDR3 is CASSQDYPYGLYEQYF. CDR3 DNA sequence: TGTGCCAGCAGCCAGGACTACCCCTACGGACTCTACGAGCAGTACTTC. Based on the CDR3 plus reference TRBV5-6 and TRBJ2-7, the full variable domain is DAGVTQSPTHLIKTRGQQVTLRCSPKSGHDTVSWYQQALGQGPQFIFQYYEEEERQRGNFPDRFSGHQFPNYSSELNVNALLLGDSALYLCASSQDYPYGLYEQYFGPGTRLTVT.

This chain uses TRBV25-1 with TRBJ1-1, with D unclear. Trimming stripped 6 bases from V and 0 bases from J, with 8 bases between. The germline CDR1 and CDR2 sequences are MGHDK and SYGVNS. The CDR3 totals 13 residues. The CDR3, as DNA: TGTGCCAGCAGGATTTCAGTGAACACTGAAGCTTTCTTT. Amino acids: CASRISVNTEAFF.

The rearrangement joins TRBV11-2 to TRBJ2-6; a possible D gene is TRBD1 (6 bases). This CDR3 has 14 residues. Trimming took 5 bases from V and 4 from J, leaving 9 bases between them. The germline V gene has CDR1 SGHAT and CDR2 FQNNGV. The CDR3 loop reads CASSPGAGANVLTF. The CDR3 bases are TGTGCCAGCAGCCCAGGGGCAGGGGCCAACGTCCTGACTTTC.

The CDR3 region has the DNA TGTGCCTCATTATGGGCAGGACAAAGGACAGATACGCAGTATTTT. Protein: CASLWAGQRTDTQYF. The genes are TRBV5-3 and TRBJ2-3; TRBD1 might be the D (5 bases). TRBV5-3 has ORF status, its function being uncertain. This CDR3 comprises 15 residues. Trimming shortened V by 10 bases and J by 3 bases, and 21 bases separated the two germline ends.

The V and J genes are TRBV15 and TRBJ1-2; D is unclear. Germline-derived CDR1 and CDR2 are LNHNV and YYDKDF (reference sequence). V was pared by 6 bases and J by 4 bases, with 9 bases between. The CDR3 is made up of 12 amino acids. CDR3 protein: CATSRGLYGYTF. CDR3 nucleotide sequence: TGTGCCACCAGTCGTGGCCTCTATGGCTACACCTTC.

This chain connects TRBV27 to TRBJ2-3; 7 positions match TRBD2. Germline CDR1 is MNHEY and CDR2 is SMNVEV (reference sequence). The CDR3 is made up of 13 amino acids. V lost 4 bases to trimming and J lost 7 bases; unmatched junction nucleotides: 5. CDR3 residues: CASSSTSDNTQYF. The CDR3 DNA reads as TGTGCCAGCAGTTCCACTAGCGACAATACGCAGTATTTT.

The chain couples TRBV6-1 to TRBJ2-7; tentatively, D is TRBD1 (5 bases). The CDR3 is made up of 15 amino acids. Germline V gene sequence: CDR1 MNHNS, CDR2 SASEGT. Trimming stripped 1 base from V and 2 bases from J, with 12 bases between. The CDR3 DNA follows: TGTGCCAGCAGTGAAGGGGCAGGGCGAACCTACGAGCAGTACTTC. Translated: CASSEGAGRTYEQYF.

The chain is built from TRBV11-2 and TRBJ1-5; no clear D gene. Between the trimmed V and J ends, which lost 1 base and 4 bases, there was a span of 11 bases. The CDR3 covers 15 residues. CDR1 and CDR2 from the germline V gene are SGHAT and FQNNGV. CDR3 DNA: TGTGCCAGCAGCTTAGTAGCCGGAATAAATCAGCCCCAGCATTTT. This gives the protein CASSLVAGINQPQHF.

CDR3 sequence: CASSQVPPSGRASDTQYF. The DNA of the CDR3 is TGCGCCAGCAGCCAAGTCCCTCCTAGCGGGAGGGCCAGTGATACGCAGTATTTT. This chain links TRBV4-1 with TRBJ2-3, with TRBD2 matching 12 bases. Per the germline V gene, CDR1 is MGHRA and CDR2 is YSYEKL. The CDR3 consists of 18 residues. J was trimmed by 6 bases and V by 1 base; bases with no gene match: 11.

The V and J genes are TRBV9 and TRBJ2-2; 10 bases are a match to TRBD2. CDR1 and CDR2 from the germline V gene are SGDLS and YYNGEE. Trimming removed 0 bases from V and 4 bases from J; junction bases left unmatched: 3. CDR3 length: 16 amino acids. The DNA of the CDR3 is TGTGCCAGCAGCGTAGCTAGCGGGGGAACCACCGGGGAGCTGTTTTTT. Translation: CASSVASGGTTGELFF.

J is TRBJ2-1 and V is TRBV11-3, with D possibly TRBD2 on 7 matching bases. V was cut by 4 bases and J by 5 bases, with 15 bases left in between. This CDR3 comprises 15 residues. The germline V gene encodes CDR1 SGHNT and CDR2 YENEEA. The CDR3 nucleotides are TGTGCCAGCAGCTCCGCTCGGGGGGCGGACAATGAGCAGTTCTTC. It is translated as CASSSARGADNEQFF.

This chain uses TRBV3-1 (or the pseudogene TRBV3-2) with TRBJ2-2; TRBD2 might be the D (6 bases). The CDR3 consists of 15 residues. Germline V gives CDR1 LGHDT, CDR2 YNNKEL (reference sequence). With 3 bases removed from V and 3 bases from J, the gap between germline ends came to 11 bases. CDR3 DNA sequence: TGTGCCAGCAGCCAGCACGGGAGCGACACCGGGGAGCTGTTTTTT. This encodes CASSQHGSDTGELFF.

The DNA of the CDR3 is TGTGCCAGCCCCATGCCAGGGGGCTCCACTGAAGCTTTCTTT. Translation: CASPMPGGSTEAFF. The rearrangement links TRBV2 to TRBJ1-1; 8 nucleotides match TRBD1. This CDR3 spans 14 amino acids. The V gene end was trimmed by 8 bases and the J gene end by 4 bases; junction bases not matched to a gene: 9. Germline V gives CDR1 SNHLY, CDR2 FYNNEI.

The chain links TRBV9 to TRBJ1-1; D is ambiguous. Trimming shortened V by 2 bases and J by 5 bases, and 10 bases separated the two germline ends. The CDR3 consists of 13 residues. Germline values: CDR1 SGDLS, CDR2 YYNGEE. In DNA form, the CDR3 reads TGTGCCAGCAGCGTCAGCGGGTGGACTGAAGCTTTCTTT. Translated, it gives CASSVSGWTEAFF.

The CDR3 loop is CASSADRGQTQYF. CDR3 bases: TGTGCCAGCAGCGCGGACAGGGGACAGACCCAGTACTTC. The J gene is TRBJ2-5, the V gene TRBV7-2; 9 bases match TRBD1. CDR1 is SGHTA, CDR2 FQGNSA, per germline. Germline trimming cut 5 bases from V and 6 bases from J; bases unmatched to any gene: 4. The CDR3 contains 13 residues.

The chain has TRBV5-4 and TRBJ2-7, with 8 bases fitting TRBD1. The ends lost 3 bases at V and 2 bases at J; junction bases unmatched: 7. Germline V gives CDR1 SGHNT, CDR2 YYREEE (reference sequence). This CDR3 spans 15 amino acids. CDR3 amino acids: CASSSPGQEAYEQYF. CDR3 bases: TGTGCCAGCAGCTCTCCGGGACAGGAGGCCTACGAGCAGTACTTC.

The genes are TRBV10-3 and TRBJ2-7; no clear D gene. The CDR3 has 12 residues. CDR1 and CDR2 (germline): ENHRY, SYGVKD. Trimming removed 0 bases at V and 5 bases at J, with 5 bases between. The CDR3 reads CAISESADEQYF. Here the CDR3 DNA reads TGTGCCATCAGTGAGTCTGCGGACGAGCAGTACTTC.

V is TRBV6-1 and J is TRBJ2-3, with TRBD2 as a possible D gene (6 bases). In germline, CDR1 is MNHNS, CDR2 SASEGT. V gave up 0 bases and J gave up 0 bases, with 10 bases separating them. The CDR3 contains 16 residues. This chain's CDR3 is CASSEAGGASTDTQYF. The CDR3 DNA follows: TGTGCCAGCAGTGAAGCGGGCGGGGCGAGCACAGATACGCAGTATTTT.

The chain couples TRBV7-9 to TRBJ2-1; D is ambiguous. V lost 2 bases, J lost 0 bases, and 11 bases lay in between. Germline values: CDR1 SEHNR, CDR2 FQNEAQ (reference sequence). The CDR3 spans 16 residues. DNA for the CDR3: TGTGCCAGCAGCTTAAGACTCCCGAGCTCCTACAATGAGCAGTTCTTC. Protein: CASSLRLPSSYNEQFF.

The V and J genes are TRBV5-1 and TRBJ1-1; D is possibly TRBD1 (5 bases). The germline gives CDR1 SGHRS, CDR2 YFSETQ. Trimming shortened V by 4 bases and J by 5 bases, and 15 bases separated the two germline ends. CDR3 length: 14 amino acids. CDR3 sequence reads: CASSPSGARTEAFF. The CDR3 region has the DNA TGCGCCAGCAGCCCGAGCGGGGCTCGAACTGAAGCTTTCTTT.

This sequence joins TRBV2 and TRBJ2-7, with D possibly being TRBD1 (7 bases). Germline assignment: CDR1 SNHLY and CDR2 FYNNEI. Between the trimmed V and J ends, which lost 6 bases and 3 bases, there was a span of 18 bases. The CDR3 spans 15 residues. DNA for the CDR3: TGTGCCAGCAGCGGGGGCCCAGGGGGTAACTACGAGCAGTACTTC. It yields the protein CASSGGPGGNYEQYF.

The chain joins TRBV11-3 to TRBJ2-5; D unresolved. Germline values: CDR1 SGHNT, CDR2 YENEEA. V was shortened by 2 bases and J by 5 bases, with 6 bases between the two germline ends. The CDR3 sequence is 12 residues long. CDR3 bases: TGTGCCAGCAGCTTAAATTCGGAGACCCAGTACTTC. Translated: CASSLNSETQYF.

The genes are TRBV11-2 and TRBJ1-2, with TRBD1 identical over 9 bases. Germline V gene data show CDR1 as SGHAT and CDR2 as FQNNGV. The CDR3 covers 14 residues. The ends lost 5 bases at V and 8 bases at J; junction bases unmatched: 9. The CDR3 DNA reads as TGTGCCAGCAGCACATTACAGGGGGCGCTGGGCTACACCTTC. Amino acid sequence: CASSTLQGALGYTF. The variable domain in full, completed from reference TRBV11-2 and TRBJ1-2, reads EAGVAQSPRYKIIEKRQSVAFWCNPISGHATLYWYQQILGQGPKLLIQFQNNGVVDDSQLPKDRFSAERLKGVDSTLKIQPAKLEDSAVYLCASSTLQGALGYTFGSGTRLTVV.

This chain uses TRBV10-2 with TRBJ2-2; TRBD2 matches at 8 bases. The CDR3 loop spans 15 amino acids. J gave up 1 base and V 7 bases, and 5 bases lay outside the gene matches. The germline gives CDR1 WSHSY, CDR2 SAAADI. In DNA, the CDR3 is TGCGCCAGCAACCTAGCGGGTGAGAACACCGGGGAGCTGTTTTTT. Translating it yields CASNLAGENTGELFF.

Concerning this clone: Compared with germline, one end of the junction differs, possibly owing to a read error. The chain is built from TRBV20-1 and TRBJ2-7, with D perhaps matching TRBD1 (6 bases). The CDR3 spans 11 residues. The germline V gene encodes CDR1 DFQATT and CDR2 SNEGSKA (reference sequence). The CDR3 spells CSARGSGDPHF. The CDR3 DNA is TGCAGTGCTAGGGGCTCAGGGGACCCTCACTTC.

The V call is TRBV7-9, the J call TRBJ1-3, with 9 bases matching TRBD1. V was pared by 5 bases and J by 2 bases, with 10 bases of the junction left unmatched. The CDR3 sequence is 17 residues long. Germline V gene sequence: CDR1 SEHNR, CDR2 FQNEAQ (reference sequence). Here the CDR3 DNA reads TGTGCCAGCAGCCGACTACTACAGGGGGCAGCTGGAAACACCATATATTTT. Protein: CASSRLLQGAAGNTIYF.

The CDR3 DNA is TGTGCCAGCAGTTACTTCAGGGAGAACACTGAAGCTTTCTTT. Protein sequence: CASSYFRENTEAFF. V gene TRBV6-5 combines with J gene TRBJ1-1; TRBD1 might be the D (5 bases). The CDR3 is 14 residues long. V lost 1 base and J 1 base, leaving 7 bases between the germline ends. The V gene's germline CDR1 is MNHEY and CDR2 SVGAGI.

J is TRBJ1-1 and V is TRBV14; 8 bases agree with TRBD1. The CDR3 has 16 residues. Trimming removed 3 bases from V and 4 bases from J; junction bases left unmatched: 10. CDR1 SGHDN and CDR2 FVKESK come from the germline V gene. Here the CDR3 DNA reads TGTGCCAGCAGCCAGATCCCCCAGGGGGCGGGCACTGAAGCTTTCTTT. Protein product: CASSQIPQGAGTEAFF.

The rearrangement uses TRBV28 and TRBJ2-2; D possibly corresponds to TRBD1 (5 bases). V lost 8 bases to trimming and J lost 7 bases, with 8 bases between them. Germline V gives CDR1 MDHEN, CDR2 SYDVKM. The CDR3 is 11 amino acids. The CDR3 loop is CASHRGGELFF. The DNA for the CDR3 is TGTGCCAGCCATAGGGGCGGGGAGCTGTTTTTT.

V is TRBV28 and J is TRBJ2-1, with 11 nucleotides matching TRBD1. V lost 6 bases, J lost 0 bases, and 13 bases stayed unmatched. The CDR3 is 19 residues long. The V gene's germline CDR1 is MDHEN and CDR2 SYDVKM. The CDR3 loop reads CASRRRRTGGVPSYNEQFF. In nucleotides, the CDR3 is TGTGCCAGCAGGCGACGCCGGACAGGGGGCGTCCCCTCCTACAATGAGCAGTTCTTC.